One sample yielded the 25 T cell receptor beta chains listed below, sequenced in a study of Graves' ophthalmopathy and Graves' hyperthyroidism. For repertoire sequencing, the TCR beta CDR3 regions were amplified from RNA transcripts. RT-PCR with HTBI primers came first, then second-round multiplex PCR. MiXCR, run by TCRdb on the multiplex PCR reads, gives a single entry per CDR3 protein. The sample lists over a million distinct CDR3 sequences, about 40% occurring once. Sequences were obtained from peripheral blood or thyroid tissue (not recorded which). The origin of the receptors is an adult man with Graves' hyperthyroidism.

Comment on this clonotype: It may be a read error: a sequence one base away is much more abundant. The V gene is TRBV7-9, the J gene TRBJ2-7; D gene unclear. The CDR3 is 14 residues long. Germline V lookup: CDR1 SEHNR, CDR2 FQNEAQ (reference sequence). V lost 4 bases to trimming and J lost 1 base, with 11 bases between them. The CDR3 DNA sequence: TGTGCCAGCAGCTCATCCTCGCAGTCCTACGAGCAGTACTTC. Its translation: CASSSSSQSYEQYF. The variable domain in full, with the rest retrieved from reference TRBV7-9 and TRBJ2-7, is DTGVSQNPRHKITKRGQNVTFRCDPISEHNRLYWYRQTLGQGPEFLTYFQNEAQLEKSRLLSDRFSAERPKGSFSTLEIQRTEQGDSAMYLCASSSSSQSYEQYFGPGTRLTVT.

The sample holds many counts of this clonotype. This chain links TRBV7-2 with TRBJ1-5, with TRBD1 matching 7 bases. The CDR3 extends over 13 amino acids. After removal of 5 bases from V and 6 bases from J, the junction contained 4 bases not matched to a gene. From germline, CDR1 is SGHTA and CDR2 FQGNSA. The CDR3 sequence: CASSVQGFQPQHF. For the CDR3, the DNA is TGTGCCAGCAGCGTACAGGGGTTTCAGCCCCAGCATTTT.

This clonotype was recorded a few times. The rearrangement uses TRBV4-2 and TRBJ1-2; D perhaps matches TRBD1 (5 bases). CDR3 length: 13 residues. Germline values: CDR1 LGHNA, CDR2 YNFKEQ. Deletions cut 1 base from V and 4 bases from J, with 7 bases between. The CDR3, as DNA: TGTGCCAGCAGCCAAGGACAGATCTATGGCTACACCTTC. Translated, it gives CASSQGQIYGYTF.

DNA for the CDR3: TGCGCCAGCAAACAGGCCAGCTCCTACAATGAGCAGTTCTTC. Residues: CASKQASSYNEQFF. The J gene is TRBJ2-7, the V gene TRBV5-1; TRBD1 might be the D (5 bases). The J call may be mistaken, given a closer DNA end match to TRBJ2-1. This CDR3 is 14 amino acids long. Germline CDR1 reads SGHRS; CDR2 reads YFSETQ.

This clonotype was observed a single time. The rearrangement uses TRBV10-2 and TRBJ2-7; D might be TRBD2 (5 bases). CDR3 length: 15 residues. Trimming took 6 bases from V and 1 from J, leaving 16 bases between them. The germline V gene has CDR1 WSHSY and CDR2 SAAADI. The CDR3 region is CASSSYREVSYEQYF. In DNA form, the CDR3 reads TGCGCCAGCAGCTCGTACCGGGAAGTGTCCTACGAGCAGTACTTC.

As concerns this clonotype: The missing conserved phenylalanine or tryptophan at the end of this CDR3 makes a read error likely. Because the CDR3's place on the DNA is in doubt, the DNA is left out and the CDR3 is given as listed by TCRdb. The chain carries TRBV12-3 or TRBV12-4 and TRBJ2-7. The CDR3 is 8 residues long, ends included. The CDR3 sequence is CASSVFAS.

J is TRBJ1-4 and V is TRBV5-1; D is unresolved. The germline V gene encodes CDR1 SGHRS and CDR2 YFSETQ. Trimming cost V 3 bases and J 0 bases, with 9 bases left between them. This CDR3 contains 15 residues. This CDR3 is CASSSTGSTNEKLFF. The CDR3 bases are TGCGCCAGCAGCTCTACGGGGTCAACTAATGAAAAACTGTTTTTT. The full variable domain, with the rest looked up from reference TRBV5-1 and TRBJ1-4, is KAGVTQTPRYLIKTRGQQVTLSCSPISGHRSVSWYQQTPGQGLQFLFEYFSETQRNKGNFPGRFSGRQFSNSRSEMNVSTLELGDSALYLCASSSTGSTNEKLFFGSGTQLSVL.

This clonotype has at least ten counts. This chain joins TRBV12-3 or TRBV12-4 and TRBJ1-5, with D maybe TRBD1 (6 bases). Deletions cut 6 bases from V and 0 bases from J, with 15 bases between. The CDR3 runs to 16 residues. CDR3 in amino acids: CASSASDRNSNQPQHF. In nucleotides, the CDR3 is TGTGCCAGCAGCGCATCGGACAGAAATAGCAATCAGCCCCAGCATTTT.

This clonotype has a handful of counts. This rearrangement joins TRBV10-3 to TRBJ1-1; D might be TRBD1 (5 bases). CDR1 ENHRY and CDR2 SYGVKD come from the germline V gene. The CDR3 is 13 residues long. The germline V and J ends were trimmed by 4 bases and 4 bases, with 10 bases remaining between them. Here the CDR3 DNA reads TGTGCCATCAGTGGCAGCGGGGGCACTGAAGCTTTCTTT. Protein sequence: CAISGSGGTEAFF.

CDR3 DNA sequence: TGCGCCAGCAGTGTGCAGAGTGCCACTGAAGCTTTCTTT. This codes for CASSVQSATEAFF. V gene TRBV10-2 combines with J gene TRBJ1-1; no clear D gene. The CDR3 runs to 13 residues. Germline CDR1 is WSHSY and CDR2 is SAAADI. Trimming left V 4 bases short and J 4 bases short, with 10 bases between.

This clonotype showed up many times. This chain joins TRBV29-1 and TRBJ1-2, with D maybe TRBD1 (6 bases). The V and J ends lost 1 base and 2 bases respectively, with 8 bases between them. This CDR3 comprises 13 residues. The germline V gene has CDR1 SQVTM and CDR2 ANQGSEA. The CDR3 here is CSVEGQANYGYTF. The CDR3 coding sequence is TGCAGCGTTGAAGGACAGGCAAACTATGGCTACACCTTC.

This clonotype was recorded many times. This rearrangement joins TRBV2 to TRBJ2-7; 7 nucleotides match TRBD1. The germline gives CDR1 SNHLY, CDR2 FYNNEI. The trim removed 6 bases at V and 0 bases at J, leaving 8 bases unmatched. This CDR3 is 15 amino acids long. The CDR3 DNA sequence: TGTGCCAGCAGCCAAGACAGGGCGAGCTCCTACGAGCAGTACTTC. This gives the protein CASSQDRASSYEQYF.

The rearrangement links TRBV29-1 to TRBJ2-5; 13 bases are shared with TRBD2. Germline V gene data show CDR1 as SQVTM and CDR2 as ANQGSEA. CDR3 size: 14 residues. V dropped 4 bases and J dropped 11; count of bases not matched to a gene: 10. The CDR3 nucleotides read TGCAGCGTTGGAAAACTAGCGGGAGGGCCTTCTCAGTACTTC. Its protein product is CSVGKLAGGPSQYF.

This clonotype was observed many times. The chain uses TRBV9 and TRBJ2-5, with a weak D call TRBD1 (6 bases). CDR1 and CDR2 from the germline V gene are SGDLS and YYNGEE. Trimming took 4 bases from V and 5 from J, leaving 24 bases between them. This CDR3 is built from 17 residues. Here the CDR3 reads CASSLRGTSSLTETQYF. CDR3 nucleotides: TGTGCCAGCAGCCTACGTGGGACATCCTCATTGACGGAGACCCAGTACTTC. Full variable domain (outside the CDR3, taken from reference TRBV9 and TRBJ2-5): DSGVTQTPKHLITATGQRVTLRCSPRSGDLSVYWYQQSLDQGLQFLIQYYNGEERAKGNILERFSAQQFPDLHSELNLSSLELGDSALYFCASSLRGTSSLTETQYFGPGTRLLVL.

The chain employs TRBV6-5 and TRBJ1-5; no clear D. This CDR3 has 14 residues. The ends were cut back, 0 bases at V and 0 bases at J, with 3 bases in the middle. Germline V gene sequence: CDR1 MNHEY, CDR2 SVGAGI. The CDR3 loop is CASSYSISNQPQHF. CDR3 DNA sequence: TGTGCCAGCAGTTACTCGATTAGCAATCAGCCCCAGCATTTT.

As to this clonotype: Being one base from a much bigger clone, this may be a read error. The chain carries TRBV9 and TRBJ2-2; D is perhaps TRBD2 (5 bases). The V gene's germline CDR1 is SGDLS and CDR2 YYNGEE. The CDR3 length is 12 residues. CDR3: CASNPNTGELLF. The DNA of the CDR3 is TGTGCCAGCAATCCAAACACCGGGGAGCTGCTTTTT.

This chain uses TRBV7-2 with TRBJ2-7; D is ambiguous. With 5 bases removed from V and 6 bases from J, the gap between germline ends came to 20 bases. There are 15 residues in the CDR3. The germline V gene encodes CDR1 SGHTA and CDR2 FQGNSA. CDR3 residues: CASSPTVLRLGEQYF. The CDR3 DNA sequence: TGTGCCAGCAGCCCCACAGTGCTCCGGTTGGGCGAGCAGTACTTC.

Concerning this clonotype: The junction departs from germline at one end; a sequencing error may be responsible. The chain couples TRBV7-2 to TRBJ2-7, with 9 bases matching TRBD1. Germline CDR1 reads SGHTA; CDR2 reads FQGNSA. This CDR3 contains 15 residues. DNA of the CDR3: TGTGCCAGCAGCCAACTCGGGACAGGGATCTACGAGCAGCACTTC. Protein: CASSQLGTGIYEQHF.

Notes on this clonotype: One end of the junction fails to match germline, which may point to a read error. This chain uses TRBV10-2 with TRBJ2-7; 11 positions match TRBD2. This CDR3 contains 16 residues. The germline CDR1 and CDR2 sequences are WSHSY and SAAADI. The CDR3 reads CASSAGTSGRGYEQYF. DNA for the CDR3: TGTGCCAGCAGTGCCGGGACTAGCGGCAGGGGCTACGAGCAGTACTTC.

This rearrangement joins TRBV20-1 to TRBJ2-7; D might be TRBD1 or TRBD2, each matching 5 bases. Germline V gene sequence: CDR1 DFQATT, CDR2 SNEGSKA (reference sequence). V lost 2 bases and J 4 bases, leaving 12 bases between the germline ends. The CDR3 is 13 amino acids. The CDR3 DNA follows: TGCAGTGCTAGACCCGGGGCAGGGTACGAGCAGTACTTC. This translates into CSARPGAGYEQYF.

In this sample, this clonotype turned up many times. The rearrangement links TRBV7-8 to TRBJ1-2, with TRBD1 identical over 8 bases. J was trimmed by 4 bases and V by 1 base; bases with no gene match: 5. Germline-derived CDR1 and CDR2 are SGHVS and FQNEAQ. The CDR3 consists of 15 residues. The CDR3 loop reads CASSLGLDRGYGYTF. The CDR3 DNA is TGTGCCAGCAGCTTAGGATTAGACAGGGGCTATGGCTACACCTTC.

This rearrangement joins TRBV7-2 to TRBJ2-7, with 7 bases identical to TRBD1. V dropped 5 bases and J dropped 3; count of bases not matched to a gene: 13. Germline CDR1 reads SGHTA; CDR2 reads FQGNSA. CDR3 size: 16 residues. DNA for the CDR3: TGTGCCAGCAGCCCGACAGGGACAGTTTCCCTCTACGAGCAGTACTTC. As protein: CASSPTGTVSLYEQYF.

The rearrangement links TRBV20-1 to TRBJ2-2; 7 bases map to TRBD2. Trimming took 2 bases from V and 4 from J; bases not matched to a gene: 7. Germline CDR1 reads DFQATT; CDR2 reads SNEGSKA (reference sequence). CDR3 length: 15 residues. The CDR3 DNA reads TGCAGTGCTAGATTGGCAGGGAGGGGCACCGGGGAGCTGTTTTTT. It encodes CSARLAGRGTGELFF.

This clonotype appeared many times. CDR3 amino acids: CASSIDRGAGANVLTF. Written as DNA, the CDR3 is TGTGCCAGTAGTATAGACAGGGGAGCCGGGGCCAACGTCCTGACTTTC. This chain uses TRBV19 with TRBJ2-6; D is possibly TRBD1 (6 bases). V shed 0 bases and J shed 4 bases, with 10 bases lying between them. CDR1 LNHDA and CDR2 SQIVND come from the germline V gene (reference sequence). This CDR3 comprises 16 residues.

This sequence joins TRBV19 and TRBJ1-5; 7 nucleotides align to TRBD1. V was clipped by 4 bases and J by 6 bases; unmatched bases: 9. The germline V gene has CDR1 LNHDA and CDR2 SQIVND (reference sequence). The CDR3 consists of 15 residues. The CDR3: CASSNLQGYGQPQHF. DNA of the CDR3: TGTGCCAGTAGTAACTTACAGGGGTATGGTCAGCCCCAGCATTTT.